This T cell receptor beta chain comes out of a study of blood T cell repertoires in COVID-19. Study in general: There were acute and convalescent COVID-19 samples, and they came from the United States, Italy and Spain. PBMCs, B-cell-depleted T cells, or T cells were the source of the cDNA or gDNA that made up the material.

With 2 bases removed from V and 14 bases from J, the gap between germline ends came to 11 bases. Germline V gene data show CDR1 as SGDLS and CDR2 as YYNGEE. The CDR3 has 12 residues. Only in-frame clones appear in the TCRdb table, and some are missing; sequencing was by immunoSEQ multiplex PCR. The sample has 650,000 to 800,000 clones; 75% to 90% are singletons. This sequence originates from a young woman with acute or convalescent COVID-19. The specimen was peripheral blood. J is TRBJ1-6 and V is TRBV9; D unresolved. CDR3 sequence (DNA): TGTGCCAGCAGCGTTGGGAGTTCCGCCCTCCACTTT. It is translated as CASSVGSSALHF.